The clone carrying this T cell receptor beta chain was seen a few times. This may be a read error: a much more frequent sequence differs by one nucleotide. This record comes from a study of Graves' ophthalmopathy and Graves' hyperthyroidism. Using RNA transcripts, the TCR beta CDR3 regions were amplified. The authors performed first-round RT-PCR with HTBI primers and then a second-round multiplex PCR. TCRdb reprocessed the multiplex PCR reads with MiXCR, giving one entry per CDR3 protein. Among 340,000 or so distinct CDR3 sequences listed, roughly 16% were seen once. The CDR3 extends over 13 amino acids. CDR1 GTSNPN and CDR2 SVGIG come from the germline V gene (reference sequence).

The TCR was taken from an adult man with Graves' ophthalmopathy. The sequenced sample consisted of peripheral blood. J is TRBJ1-6 and V is TRBV30; the D is unclear. CDR3 sequence (DNA): TGTGCCTGTGGGGATTGGGATAATTCACCCCCCCACTTT. Protein sequence: CACGDWDNSPPHF.